These T cell receptor beta chains were read from a single sample in a study of T cell responses to AZD1222 COVID-19 vaccine. The repertoire was sequenced with immunoSEQ multiplex PCR; TCRdb's copy has only in-frame clones and lacks some. The table records 55,000 to 70,000 clones, about 91% of them present only once. The input for sequencing was peripheral blood, taken 28 days after the second AZD1222 dose. These receptors came from an adult who received the AZD1222 COVID-19 vaccine. Each CDR3 is given with its conserved first and last residue.

CDR3aa	v_gene	j_gene
CASSHPSCWSGELFF	TRBV23-1	TRBJ2-2
CASRLDSEKLFF	TRBV7-2	TRBJ1-4
CASSQGVDSNQPQHF	TRBV3-1/TRBV3-2	TRBJ1-5
CASRPGQGWETQYF	TRBV2	TRBJ2-5
CASSRDRGSYEQYF	TRBV5-5	TRBJ2-7
CASSPGRGDTQYF	TRBV13	TRBJ2-3
CAWTGGEAYNSPLHF	TRBV30	TRBJ1-6
CATGLAGYEQYF	TRBV27	TRBJ2-7
CAWSGTGFNQPQHF	TRBV30	TRBJ1-5
CASSAGQMNTEAFF	TRBV7-9	TRBJ1-1
CASSAADRFLHTDTQYF	TRBV5-1	TRBJ2-3
CASSLGPGTGGNTIYF	TRBV5-4	TRBJ1-3
CAISESRGAEFNEQFF	TRBV10-3	TRBJ2-1
CASSSSGTDYRSYEQYF	TRBV11-2	TRBJ2-7
CASSLRLPGQGRDEQFF	TRBV5-5	TRBJ2-1
CASSDAGSNSPLHF	TRBV25-1	TRBJ1-6
CAISEGGHLRDTIYF	TRBV10-3	TRBJ1-3
CAISTTLASPQHF	TRBV10-3	TRBJ1-5
CASSKQGQGAKGDEQFF	TRBV6-2/TRBV6-3	TRBJ2-1
CASSQTGTGVEAFF	TRBV4-2	TRBJ1-1
CASRLAGVQETQYF	TRBV3-1/TRBV3-2	TRBJ2-5
CASSQDPDGWRPQHF	TRBV3-1/TRBV3-2	TRBJ1-5
CASREQGTYNEQFF	TRBV19	TRBJ2-1
CAWSRGFSYEQYF	TRBV30	TRBJ2-7
CASSRTTGGHEQFF	TRBV5-6	TRBJ2-1
CASISGSQVDEQFF	TRBV21-1	TRBJ2-1
CASRPWEGRIYGYTF	TRBV5-1	TRBJ1-2
CARRTGYQPQHF	TRBV27	TRBJ1-5
CASSYMALNSPLHF	TRBV6-6	TRBJ1-6